This is a list of T cell receptor beta chains from one sample in a study of T cell responses to AZD1222 COVID-19 vaccine. The repertoire was sequenced with immunoSEQ multiplex PCR; TCRdb's copy has only in-frame clones and lacks some. This table has approximately 150,000 clones, around nine tenths appearing once. The sequencing used peripheral blood, collected on day 0 of AZD1222 vaccination. The receptors here all came from an adult in good health. Both conserved end residues are part of each CDR3. Fields, in order: J gene, D gene, V gene, clone size, CDR3 DNA, CDR3 protein. D genes are given only for firm matches. Clone size is stated in some rows and not others, as once, few, many or a class when expanded.

TRBJ2-6,.,TRBV14,.,TGTGCCAGCAGCCTTAATCTAGGGGCCAACGTCCTGACTTTC,CASSLNLGANVLTF
TRBJ2-7,.,TRBV15,.,TGTGCCACCAGCAGAGAGGATGGGCGACACGAGCAGTACTTC,CATSREDGRHEQYF
TRBJ1-5,TRBD1,TRBV27,.,TGTGCCAGCAGTATGGGGACAGGATATCAGCCCCAGCATTTT,CASSMGTGYQPQHF
TRBJ2-5,.,TRBV10-3,few,TGTGCCATCAGTGACCCGGGGGGCAGGGGGCAAGAGACCCAGTACTTC,CAISDPGGRGQETQYF
TRBJ1-2,.,TRBV6-1,.,TGTGCCAGCAGTGAAGTGAGAGGGCAGGGAAAGGGCTACACCTTC,CASSEVRGQGKGYTF
TRBJ1-2,.,TRBV7-9,.,TGTGCCAGCAGCTTCGCAGGGAGGTATGGCTACACCTTC,CASSFAGRYGYTF
TRBJ2-7,TRBD2,TRBV10-2,once,TGCGCCAGCAGTGGTTGGGAGGGCTACGAGCAGTACTTC,CASSGWEGYEQYF
TRBJ2-3,TRBD1,TRBV5-1,.,TGCGCCAGCAGCTTGGGGACAGGGGGAGATACGCAGTATTTT,CASSLGTGGDTQYF
TRBJ1-5,TRBD1,TRBV28,.,TGTGCCAGCACCACAGGGGGATTTTTAAGCAATCAGCCCCAGCATTTT,CASTTGGFLSNQPQHF
TRBJ2-1,TRBD2,TRBV29-1,.,TGCAGCGTTACTAGCGGGGGACCCAATGAGCAGTTCTTC,CSVTSGGPNEQFF
TRBJ1-4,.,TRBV28,.,TGTGCCAGCAGCCCCACCGCGGGACGTGATGAAAAACTGTTTTTT,CASSPTAGRDEKLFF
TRBJ2-3,TRBD1,TRBV13,.,TGTGCCAGCAGCCAACAGGGGAGAAACACAGATACGCAGTATTTT,CASSQQGRNTDTQYF
TRBJ1-5,.,TRBV24-1,.,TGTGCCACCAGTGATTCCCAGGGTATCAATCAGCCCCAGCATTTT,CATSDSQGINQPQHF
TRBJ2-5,.,TRBV9,.,TGTGCCAGCAGCGCTGTGGGGGAGACCCAGTACTTC,CASSAVGETQYF
TRBJ1-4,.,TRBV9,.,TGTGCCAGCAGCGTAGGACGGACCGTCGCAACTAATGAAAAACTGTTTTTT,CASSVGRTVATNEKLFF
TRBJ2-2,TRBD2,TRBV15,few,TGTGCCACCAGCAAGCGGGAGGGCACCGGGGAGCTGTTTTTT,CATSKREGTGELFF
TRBJ2-3,.,TRBV21-1,.,TGTGCCAGCAGCAAAGGACAGGGGAGCACAGATACGCAGTATTTT,CASSKGQGSTDTQYF
TRBJ1-2,.,TRBV6-2/TRBV6-3,.,TGTGCCAGCAGTTACAACGGCTTTGGCTACACCTTC,CASSYNGFGYTF
TRBJ1-6,.,TRBV29-1,.,TGCAGCGCATCGACAGGCTTTAATTCACCCCTCCACTTT,CSASTGFNSPLHF
TRBJ2-3,.,TRBV6-5,.,TGTGCCACCCAGGCGGACATTCCCACAGATACGCAGTATTTT,CATQADIPTDTQYF
TRBJ2-5,.,TRBV29-1,.,TGCAGCATCAGGGGTGGGCAAGAGACCCAGTACTTC,CSIRGGQETQYF
TRBJ2-3,TRBD2,TRBV15,.,TGTGCCACCAGCAGCGGAACTAGCGGGCCCCGATTAAGCACAGATACGCGGTATTTT,CATSSGTSGPRLSTDTRYF
TRBJ2-7,.,TRBV9,.,TGTGCCAGCAGCGTAGGGGGGGCGAGTGGAGAGCAGTACTTC,CASSVGGASGEQYF
TRBJ2-5,.,TRBV29-1,.,TGCAGCGTTGAAGATACACTCCTCTACCAAGAGACCCAGTACTTC,CSVEDTLLYQETQYF
TRBJ2-6,TRBD1,TRBV30,.,TGTGCCTGGAGCCGGGGACAGGTCGGCTCTGGGGCCAACGTCCTGACTTTC,CAWSRGQVGSGANVLTF
TRBJ2-5,.,TRBV30,.,TGTGCCTGGAGTTGGGGGCAAGAGACCCAGTACTTC,CAWSWGQETQYF
TRBJ1-6,TRBD1,TRBV30,.,TGTGCCTGCGGAGGGGGCCGGGGAAATAATTCACCCCTCCACTTT,CACGGGRGNNSPLHF
TRBJ2-1,.,TRBV6-5,.,TGTGCCAGCAGCCGCAGGGTAATGGACAATGAGCAGTTCTTC,CASSRRVMDNEQFF
TRBJ1-5,TRBD1,TRBV2,.,TGTGCCAGCAGTGATGGGGCCAGGGGGGTGCAGCCCCAGCATTTT,CASSDGARGVQPQHF
TRBJ1-1,TRBD1,TRBV28,.,TGTGCCAGCAGTGCCCCAGGGGGCAGGAACACTGAAGCTTTCTTT,CASSAPGGRNTEAFF
TRBJ1-4,.,TRBV19,.,TGTGCCAGTAGTATCTGGGGGGCAGACGATGAAAAACTGTTTTTT,CASSIWGADDEKLFF
TRBJ2-2,.,TRBV6-6,.,TGTGCCAGCGACCTGGGATCGAACACCGGGGAGCTGTTTTTT,CASDLGSNTGELFF
TRBJ2-2,TRBD1,TRBV7-3,.,TGTGCCAGCAGCATACAGGGGGCAGTCGGGACCGGGGAGCTGTTTTTT,CASSIQGAVGTGELFF
TRBJ1-1,.,TRBV2,once,TGTGCCAGCAGTGAAGCTGGGGATGCCACTGAAGCTTTCTTT,CASSEAGDATEAFF
TRBJ2-1,.,TRBV6-5,.,TGTGCCAGCAGTTACCCCGGGGGTTACAATGAGCAGTTCTTC,CASSYPGGYNEQFF
TRBJ1-6,TRBD1,TRBV6-5,.,TGTGCCAGCATTAAGGACAGGAACTATAATTCACCCCTCCACTTT,CASIKDRNYNSPLHF
TRBJ2-1,.,TRBV20-1,.,TGCAGTGCTAGTGGGGGGCGGAGACATGAGCAGTTCTTC,CSASGGRRHEQFF
TRBJ1-2,.,TRBV6-5,.,TGTGCCAGCACGGGGGGCCTTGGCTACACCTTC,CASTGGLGYTF
TRBJ1-1,.,TRBV5-1,.,TGCGCCAGCACCACGGGATACACTGAAGCTTTCTTT,CASTTGYTEAFF